The sequence of this T cell receptor beta chain was determined in a study of T-cell reconstitution after alpha-beta-depleted transplantation in children. Points from the study as a whole: After one year, T-cell counts and TCRbeta diversity mostly came from new T cells.

Unique molecular identifiers were used to barcode this TCRbeta library. TCRdb reprocessed the PCR reads with MiXCR, giving one entry per CDR3 protein. Among a few hundred thousand distinct CDR3 sequences, over 10% were seen once, and the ten largest hold about 2%. Trimming stripped 8 bases from V and 0 bases from J, with 21 bases between. The germline CDR1 and CDR2 sequences are SGHRS and YFSETQ. The CDR3 spans 17 residues. In its sample, this clonotype was seen a few times. Its antigen is as yet unknown. This clonotype originated in a male patient between 10 and 17 years old who had a stem cell transplant for acute myeloid leukemia, so the T cells may come from the graft donor. The sequenced sample was PBMCs, mostly from graft donor cells, obtained 360 days after TCRalphabeta/CD19-depleted stem cell transplant. J is TRBJ2-4 and V is TRBV5-1, with D maybe TRBD2 (6 bases). The CDR3: CASRPGTSLLAKNIQYF. CDR3 coding DNA: TGCGCCAGTCGCCCTGGGACTTCTCTCTTAGCCAAAAACATTCAGTACTTC.